Listed below are T cell receptor beta chains from one sample, sequenced in a study of T cell responses to AZD1222 COVID-19 vaccine. TCRdb's copy holds only in-frame clones and misses some; the assay was immunoSEQ multiplex PCR. The sample has about 140,000 clones, approximately 90% seen once. The sequencing here drew on peripheral blood, taken 28 days after the second AZD1222 dose. These receptors all come from an adult who received the AZD1222 COVID-19 vaccine. The CDR3 runs from the conserved cysteine through the conserved F or W. D genes are given only for firm matches.

>TRBJ1-1|TRBV19|NA
CASSIDQGSTEAFF
>TRBJ1-5|TRBV6-5|TRBD1
CASSTGQLKNQPQHF
>TRBJ1-1|TRBV28|NA
CASRADTEAFF
>TRBJ1-1|TRBV10-3|TRBD1
CAARGGGLNTEAFF
>TRBJ2-2|TRBV19|NA
CASSMTNTGELFF
>TRBJ1-2|TRBV3-1/TRBV3-2|NA
CASSQVAGGKGYTF
>TRBJ2-5|TRBV7-2|NA
CASSLTIQETQYF
>TRBJ2-7|TRBV7-2|TRBD1
CASTITPGGEQYF
>TRBJ2-7|TRBV12-3/TRBV12-4|NA
CASTLGGYEQYF
>TRBJ1-2|TRBV27|NA
CASSFGANYGYTF
>TRBJ1-2|TRBV28|NA
CASSLWSLIIPNYGYTF
>TRBJ1-5|TRBV18|TRBD1
CASSPETGAYQPQHF
>TRBJ1-6|TRBV19|NA
CASSITAGGWNSPLHF
>TRBJ1-5|TRBV12-2|NA
CASRLVGLRSISNQPQHF
>TRBJ2-7|TRBV30|NA
CAWSGVSINYYEQYF
>TRBJ1-4|TRBV3-1/TRBV3-2|NA
CASSQDRQGLTNEKLFF
>TRBJ1-1|TRBV18|TRBD1
CASSPRRQGVLNTEAFF
>TRBJ1-1|TRBV7-2|NA
CANSFRMNTEAFF